This paragraph reports one T cell receptor beta chain. Its antigen is as yet unknown. This sample is part of a study of T cell responses to AZD1222 COVID-19 vaccine. Whole-study findings and limits: Spike-specific TCR breadth and depth grew following two AZD1222 doses. Sampled repertoires all dated from after the peak T cell response.

Libraries were prepared by immunoSEQ multiplex PCR; TCRdb keeps only in-frame clonotypes and omits some of them. The sample consists of 100,000 to 150,000 clones, about 93% of them appearing once. Source: peripheral blood, taken on day 0 of AZD1222 vaccination. This clonotype was sampled from an adult in good health.

This chain's CDR3 is CASSEQGADEQYF. The CDR3 nucleotides read TGTGCCAGCAGTGAACAGGGGGCTGACGAGCAGTACTTC. V is TRBV6-1 and J is TRBJ2-7; 8 nucleotides agree with TRBD1. Per germline, CDR1 MNHNS and CDR2 SASEGT. V gave up 2 bases and J gave up 5 bases; unmatched junction bases: 2. The CDR3 runs to 13 residues.